The T cell receptor beta chain described here comes from a study of blood T cell repertoires in COVID-19. Whole-study context: In each case, the material was cDNA or gDNA derived from T cells, B-cell-depleted T cells, or PBMCs.

Original processing methods: Counts of nucleated cells, estimated from reference gene primer amplification, were obtained. Libraries were prepared by immunoSEQ multiplex PCR; TCRdb keeps only in-frame clonotypes and omits some of them. The D gene and trimming were derived from the DNA, and the V and J assignments and clone size from that table. The top ten clones hold about 2.9% of a sample with about 200,000 clones, about 87% of them seen once. In germline, CDR1 is SGHTA, CDR2 FQGNSA. Trimming removed 7 bases at V and 3 bases at J, with 13 bases between. The CDR3 is made up of 14 amino acids. The chain couples TRBV7-2 to TRBJ1-5; tentatively, D is TRBD1 (5 bases). The sequenced sample was peripheral blood. The TCR comes from a man aged 55-75 years with acute or convalescent COVID-19. Here the CDR3 DNA reads TGTGCCAGCACCGCGGGGCAATCCAATCAGCCCCAGCATTTT. Amino acids: CASTAGQSNQPQHF.